These 21 T cell receptor beta chains came from one sample sequenced in a study of T cell changes during pregnancy in multiple sclerosis. Profiled with immunoSEQ multiplex PCR; TCRdb holds only in-frame clones, not every one. The sample has around 40,000 clones; around nine tenths are singletons. Sequenced material: CD4+ T cells from peripheral blood mononuclear cells, taken before pregnancy. Source of these receptors: a female donor with multiple sclerosis, enrolled in a pregnancy study.

The J gene is TRBJ2-1, the V gene TRBV6-1, with TRBD2 matching 14 bases. This CDR3 comprises 16 residues. Germline V lookup: CDR1 MNHNS, CDR2 SASEGT. The trim removed 4 bases at V and 2 bases at J, leaving 1 base unmatched. The CDR3: CASSGTSGGTYNEQFF. The CDR3 DNA follows: TGTGCCAGCAGTGGGACTAGCGGGGGGACCTACAATGAGCAGTTCTTC.

The chain is built from TRBV5-1 and TRBJ2-1, with D maybe TRBD1 (6 bases). This CDR3 region has 15 residues. The V gene lost 4 bases and the J gene lost 2 bases, with 13 bases spanning the gap. Germline CDR1 is SGHRS and CDR2 is YFSETQ. The CDR3 is CASSLQGPTYNEQFF. CDR3 nucleotide sequence: TGCGCCAGCAGCCTACAGGGCCCCACCTACAATGAGCAGTTCTTC.

The J gene is TRBJ2-7, the V gene TRBV18, with D possibly matching TRBD1 (6 bases). CDR1 is KGHSH, CDR2 LQKENI, per germline. The V gene lost 1 base and the J gene lost 6 bases, with 19 bases spanning the gap. The CDR3 has 16 amino acids. The CDR3 coding sequence is TGTGCCAGCTCACCACGGTCCCAGCAGGGGTGGGGCGAGCAGTACTTC. Amino acids: CASSPRSQQGWGEQYF.

This sequence joins TRBV7-2 and TRBJ1-3, with D possibly matching TRBD1 (5 bases). This CDR3 region has 16 residues. Germline assignment: CDR1 SGHTA and CDR2 FQGNSA. V was cut by 1 base and J by 0 bases, with 10 bases left in between. CDR3 sequence: CASSLVGGFSGNTIYF. The CDR3 DNA reads TGTGCCAGCAGCTTAGTCGGGGGTTTCTCTGGAAACACCATATATTTT.

This chain connects TRBV4-1 to TRBJ2-5, with 8 bases lining up with TRBD2. This CDR3 region has 21 residues. CDR1 and CDR2 (germline): MGHRA, YSYEKL. The V segment lost 1 base and the J segment 1 base; nucleotides outside the gene matches: 20. The CDR3 DNA sequence: TGCGCCAGCAGCCAAGGATGGCTGGGGCCCGGCCCGCGGGGGGCCCAAGAGACCCAGTACTTC. Its translation: CASSQGWLGPGPRGAQETQYF.

This chain links TRBV5-4 with TRBJ1-2, with 7 positions matching TRBD1. After removal of 2 bases from V and 0 bases from J, the junction contained 7 bases not matched to a gene. Per the germline V gene, CDR1 is SGHNT and CDR2 is YYREEE (reference sequence). The CDR3 is 16 amino acids. CDR3 residues: CASSLARTGANYGYTF. Written as DNA, the CDR3 is TGTGCCAGCAGCTTAGCCCGGACAGGAGCTAACTATGGCTACACCTTC.

This chain joins TRBV5-1 and TRBJ2-7; tentatively, D is TRBD1 (6 bases). V lost 1 base and J lost 0, with 11 bases in between. From germline, CDR1 is SGHRS and CDR2 YFSETQ. The CDR3 totals 15 residues. The CDR3 sequence is CASSLYSTGSYEQYF. As DNA, the CDR3 is TGCGCCAGCAGCTTGTACTCGACAGGCTCCTACGAGCAGTACTTC.

The chain has TRBV30 and TRBJ2-6; 7 bases agree with TRBD1. Germline CDR1 is GTSNPN and CDR2 is SVGIG (reference sequence). The trim removed 5 bases at V and 2 bases at J, leaving 9 bases unmatched. CDR3 size: 16 residues. The CDR3 DNA sequence: TGTGCCTGGGCCCCACAGGGGTACACTGGGGCCAACGTCCTGACTTTC. This sequence encodes CAWAPQGYTGANVLTF. The complete variable domain, with remaining parts taken from reference TRBV30 and TRBJ2-6, reads SQTIHQWPATLVQPVGSPLSLECTVEGTSNPNLYWYRQAAGRGLQLLFYSVGIGQISSEVPQNLSASRPQDRQFILSSKKLLLSDSGFYLCAWAPQGYTGANVLTFGAGSRLTVL.

The chain recombines TRBV6-5 with TRBJ1-6; the D gene is possibly TRBD1 (5 bases). The CDR3 is 14 residues long. Trimming pared 7 bases from V and 8 bases from J, leaving 15 bases between. Looked up from germline, CDR1 is MNHEY and CDR2 is SVGAGI. This chain's CDR3 is CASTLRTGDSPLHF. The CDR3 nucleotides read TGTGCCAGCACTCTCCGAACAGGAGATTCACCCCTCCACTTT.

The chain is built from TRBV5-1 and TRBJ2-5, with TRBD2 matching 11 bases. The CDR3 has 16 amino acids. V was pared by 1 base and J by 2 bases, with 4 bases of the junction left unmatched. The germline CDR1 and CDR2 sequences are SGHRS and YFSETQ. The CDR3 loop is CASSLSLAGGQETQYF. For the CDR3, the DNA is TGCGCCAGCAGCTTGTCGCTAGCGGGGGGTCAAGAGACCCAGTACTTC.

J is TRBJ1-1 and V is TRBV6-6; 7 bases match TRBD1. V shed 5 bases, J shed 1 base, and the junction held 7 bases outside the gene matches. Germline V gives CDR1 MNHNY, CDR2 SVGAGI (reference sequence). This CDR3 is built from 15 residues. DNA for the CDR3: TGTGCCAGCAGTGACACCGGGACAGCGAACACTGAAGCTTTCTTT. Its translation: CASSDTGTANTEAFF.

This clone appeared once. The chain's CDR3 is CSADTSGANVLTF. The CDR3 DNA sequence: TGCAGCGCTGACACTTCTGGGGCCAACGTCCTGACTTTC. The chain couples TRBV29-1 to TRBJ2-6, with no clear D. The CDR3 has 13 amino acids. The germline V and J ends were trimmed by 7 bases and 1 base, with 8 bases remaining between them. CDR1 SQVTM and CDR2 ANQGSEA come from the germline V gene.

This chain links TRBV4-2 with TRBJ1-6; possibly TRBD1 for D (5 bases). The V and J ends lost 4 bases and 9 bases respectively, with 19 bases between them. Germline-derived CDR1 and CDR2 are LGHNA and YNFKEQ. The CDR3 length is 16 residues. The CDR3 coding sequence is TGTGCCAGCAGCCCTCAGGGTGCAGGGCCCGGTTCACCCCTCCACTTT. This gives the protein CASSPQGAGPGSPLHF.

V usage is TRBV10-3 and J usage is TRBJ2-3, with a tentative D call TRBD2 (6 bases). The CDR3 sequence is 17 residues long. Germline V lookup: CDR1 ENHRY, CDR2 SYGVKD. Trimming left V 2 bases short and J 6 bases short, with 21 bases between. The CDR3 region has the DNA TGTGCCATCAGTGAGATTTTTGCGGGGCGTTCATTGGATACGCAGTATTTT. Its protein is CAISEIFAGRSLDTQYF.

The genes are TRBV9 and TRBJ2-2; possibly TRBD1 for D (6 bases). Trimming removed 4 bases from V and 4 bases from J, with 14 bases in between. The germline V gene encodes CDR1 SGDLS and CDR2 YYNGEE. This CDR3 spans 15 amino acids. The CDR3: CASSLRTATTGELFF. The CDR3 coding sequence is TGTGCCAGCAGCCTTAGGACAGCAACCACCGGGGAGCTGTTTTTT.

The J gene is TRBJ1-5, the V gene TRBV19; D call uncertain. CDR1 and CDR2 from the germline V gene are LNHDA and SQIVND (reference sequence). V was pared by 4 bases and J by 1 base, with 8 bases between. The CDR3 has 14 amino acids. The CDR3, as DNA: TGTGCCAGTAGTAATGAACAGAGCAATCAGCCCCAGCATTTT. Amino acid sequence: CASSNEQSNQPQHF.

This chain links TRBV6-1 with TRBJ1-2; D may be TRBD1 (6 bases). Between the trimmed V and J ends, which lost 5 bases and 8 bases, there was a span of 15 bases. This CDR3 has 13 amino acids. CDR1 and CDR2 from the germline V gene are MNHNS and SASEGT. The CDR3 DNA follows: TGTGCCAGCAGTTTCGACAGGCCCTCGGGCTACACCTTC. Amino acids: CASSFDRPSGYTF.

The chain carries TRBV7-9 and TRBJ2-5; TRBD2 is a possible D gene (7 bases). The V gene's germline CDR1 is SEHNR and CDR2 FQNEAQ (reference sequence). Trimming stripped 5 bases from V and 5 bases from J, with 15 bases between. The CDR3 totals 14 residues. The CDR3 loop is CASSQRAGAETQYF. DNA of the CDR3: TGTGCCAGCAGCCAAAGGGCGGGGGCGGAGACCCAGTACTTC.

V gene TRBV6-6 combines with J gene TRBJ1-2, with 7 bases that match TRBD1. CDR1 is MNHNY and CDR2 is SVGAGI in the germline V gene (reference sequence). The J segment lost 3 bases and the V segment lost 10 bases, leaving 5 bases of the junction unmatched. The CDR3 is 12 amino acids. This chain's CDR3 is CATSGGDYGYTF. The DNA for the CDR3 is TGTGCCACCTCAGGGGGAGACTATGGCTACACCTTC.

The V call is TRBV4-1, the J call TRBJ2-5; D is undetermined. The CDR3 sequence is 15 residues long. V lost 4 bases to trimming and J lost 2 bases, with 14 bases between them. Germline values: CDR1 MGHRA, CDR2 YSYEKL. CDR3 DNA: TGCGCCAGCAGCCCAGGCGTAAGTGGGCAAGAGACCCAGTACTTC. Residues: CASSPGVSGQETQYF.

This chain connects TRBV5-1 to TRBJ2-1; 8 bases agree with TRBD1. V trimming: 4 bases; J trimming: 9 bases; junction bases outside the gene matches: 9. Germline V gives CDR1 SGHRS, CDR2 YFSETQ. This CDR3 contains 14 residues. The CDR3 DNA sequence: TGCGCCAGCAGCCTGGGACAGGCCTTCAGTGAGCAGTTCTTC. As protein: CASSLGQAFSEQFF. The full variable domain, rest sourced from reference TRBV5-1 and TRBJ2-1, is KAGVTQTPRYLIKTRGQQVTLSCSPISGHRSVSWYQQTPGQGLQFLFEYFSETQRNKGNFPGRFSGRQFSNSRSEMNVSTLELGDSALYLCASSLGQAFSEQFFGPGTRLTVL.